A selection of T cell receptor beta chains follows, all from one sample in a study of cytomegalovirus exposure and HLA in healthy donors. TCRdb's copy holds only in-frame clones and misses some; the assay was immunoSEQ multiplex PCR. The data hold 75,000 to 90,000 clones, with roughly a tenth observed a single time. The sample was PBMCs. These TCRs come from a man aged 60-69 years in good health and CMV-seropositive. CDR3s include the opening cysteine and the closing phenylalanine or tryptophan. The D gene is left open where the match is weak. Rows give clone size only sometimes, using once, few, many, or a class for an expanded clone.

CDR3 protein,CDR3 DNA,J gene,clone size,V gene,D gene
CASRSGDFTDTQYF,TGTGCCAGCAGGAGCGGGGACTTCACAGATACGCAGTATTTT,TRBJ2-3,NA,TRBV28,TRBD2
CASTGLPNYEQYF,TGTGCCAGCACAGGACTTCCCAACTACGAGCAGTACTTC,TRBJ2-7,few,TRBV28,NA
CASSLWTGRFNEQFF,TGTGCCAGCAGTTTATGGACAGGGAGGTTCAATGAGCAGTTCTTC,TRBJ2-1,NA,TRBV28,NA
CAWSVDYSSGNTIYF,TGTGCCTGGAGTGTAGACTACAGCTCTGGAAACACCATATATTTT,TRBJ1-3,NA,TRBV30,NA
CASSSGGSYNEQFF,TGTGCCAGCAGCTCGGGAGGCTCCTACAATGAGCAGTTCTTC,TRBJ2-1,few,TRBV11-3,TRBD2
CASSGGNQPQHF,TGTGCCAGCAGTGGAGGGAATCAGCCCCAGCATTTT,TRBJ1-5,few,TRBV6-5,NA
CASITGAGGYTF,TGTGCCAGCATTACAGGGGCCGGTGGCTACACCTTC,TRBJ1-2,NA,TRBV7-9,TRBD1
CASSGTRGDTGELFF,TGTGCCAGCAGCGGGACCAGGGGTGACACCGGGGAGCTGTTTTTT,TRBJ2-2,NA,TRBV11-3,NA
CASSFDRGSDYGYTF,TGCGCCAGCAGCTTCGACAGGGGATCGGACTATGGCTACACCTTC,TRBJ1-2,few,TRBV5-1,TRBD1
CASSLESGTSGRGEQFF,TGCGCCAGCAGCTTGGAGTCGGGGACTAGCGGGAGAGGTGAGCAGTTCTTC,TRBJ2-1,NA,TRBV5-1,TRBD2
CASSSGTGFTNEKLFF,TGTGCCAGCAGCTCCGGGACAGGGTTTACTAATGAAAAACTGTTTTTT,TRBJ1-4,NA,TRBV28,TRBD1
CASSPSSSLGPDRGAGELFF,TGTGCCAGCTCACCATCCTCGTCGTTGGGACCCGACAGGGGGGCCGGGGAGCTGTTTTTT,TRBJ2-2,once,TRBV18,TRBD1
CASSYSHDSNQPQHF,TGTGCCAGCAGTTACTCACACGATAGCAATCAGCCCCAGCATTTT,TRBJ1-5,few,TRBV6-6,NA
CASSLMGTSGSTYNEQFF,TGTGCCAGCAGCTTAATGGGGACTAGCGGGAGTACCTACAATGAGCAGTTCTTC,TRBJ2-1,few,TRBV7-3,TRBD2
CSVDAGGGTDTQYF,TGCAGCGTTGATGCGGGGGGTGGCACAGATACGCAGTATTTT,TRBJ2-3,few,TRBV29-1,TRBD2
CASSLRQGFEKLFF,TGTGCCAGCAGTTTACGACAGGGATTTGAAAAACTGTTTTTT,TRBJ1-4,NA,TRBV28,TRBD1
CASSSPSGNLYEQYF,TGTGCCAGCAGTTCTCCTAGCGGGAATTTATACGAGCAGTACTTC,TRBJ2-7,few,TRBV28,TRBD2
CASTTIPGGRASGANVLTF,TGTGCCAGCACTACCATACCCGGCGGGAGGGCCTCTGGGGCCAACGTCCTGACTTTC,TRBJ2-6,NA,TRBV27,TRBD2
CASSLGGPGEKLFF,TGTGCCAGCAGCTTGGGGGGGCCTGGGGAAAAACTGTTTTTT,TRBJ1-4,NA,TRBV7-9,NA
CASSPQRAKETQYF,TGTGCCAGCTCACCACAGCGGGCTAAAGAGACCCAGTACTTC,TRBJ2-5,few,TRBV18,NA
CATPQGRTYNEQFF,TGCGCCACTCCACAGGGGAGGACCTACAATGAGCAGTTCTTC,TRBJ2-1,NA,TRBV5-1,NA
CASSKDDREITEAFF,TGTGCCAGCAGCAAAGACGACAGGGAGATCACTGAAGCTTTCTTT,TRBJ1-1,few,TRBV21-1,NA
CASVSGGAAETQYF,TGCGCCAGCGTTAGCGGGGGAGCTGCCGAGACCCAGTACTTC,TRBJ2-5,NA,TRBV5-1,TRBD2
CASSLGTGGAGNTIYF,TGTGCCAGCAGCTTAGGGACAGGGGGCGCTGGAAACACCATATATTTT,TRBJ1-3,NA,TRBV7-8,TRBD1
CAWSPSGGFTGELFF,TGTGCCTGGAGTCCGAGCGGGGGATTTACCGGGGAGCTGTTTTTT,TRBJ2-2,few,TRBV30,TRBD2
CASSELTTGNGYTF,TGTGCCAGCAGTGAACTCACGACAGGCAATGGCTACACCTTC,TRBJ1-2,few,TRBV6-1,NA
CAISATSGKNIQYF,TGTGCCATCAGTGCGACTAGCGGCAAAAACATTCAGTACTTC,TRBJ2-4,NA,TRBV10-3,TRBD2
CASSERSFQGRENQPQHF,TGCGCCAGCAGTGAACGCTCTTTCCAGGGGAGGGAGAATCAGCCCCAGCATTTT,TRBJ1-5,NA,TRBV10-2,NA
CASNNNNQPQHF,TGTGCCAGTAATAACAACAATCAGCCCCAGCATTTT,TRBJ1-5,NA,TRBV19,NA
CASRDTGGYTF,TGTGCCAGCAGGGACACGGGTGGCTACACCTTC,TRBJ1-2,NA,TRBV7-8,NA
CASSLGQPTEAFF,TGTGCCAGCAGTTTAGGACAACCCACTGAAGCTTTCTTT,TRBJ1-1,few,TRBV27,NA
CSVEKSGVGGYTF,TGCAGCGTTGAAAAGTCCGGGGTTGGTGGCTACACCTTC,TRBJ1-2,NA,TRBV29-1,NA
CASTIRGGDHEQYF,TGTGCCAGCACCATAAGGGGAGGGGACCACGAGCAGTACTTC,TRBJ2-7,few,TRBV5-4,TRBD2
CASSDRGQGREKLFF,TGTGCCAGTAGTGACCGGGGACAGGGTAGGGAAAAACTGTTTTTT,TRBJ1-4,few,TRBV19,TRBD1
CASSPGSTYEQYF,TGTGCCAGCAGTCCAGGGTCAACCTACGAGCAGTACTTC,TRBJ2-7,few,TRBV6-6,NA
CASTSGRATYEQYF,TGTGCCAGCACTAGCGGGAGAGCCACCTACGAGCAGTACTTC,TRBJ2-7,few,TRBV2,TRBD2
CASSDRAGAGELFF,TGCGCCAGCAGCGACAGGGCTGGGGCCGGGGAGCTGTTTTTT,TRBJ2-2,few,TRBV5-1,TRBD1
CAWSTGTGNSPLHF,TGTGCCTGGAGCACCGGGACAGGAAATTCACCCCTCCACTTT,TRBJ1-6,few,TRBV30,TRBD1
CASSIWTGDQPQHF,TGTGCCAGTAGTATTTGGACAGGGGACCAGCCCCAGCATTTT,TRBJ1-5,many,TRBV19,TRBD1
CASSLAVTRGFPYGYTF,TGCGCCAGCAGCTTGGCCGTTACCAGGGGGTTTCCTTATGGCTACACCTTC,TRBJ1-2,NA,TRBV5-1,TRBD1
CASSLSSGRPQETQYF,TGTGCCAGCAGTTTAAGTAGCGGGAGGCCCCAAGAGACCCAGTACTTC,TRBJ2-5,NA,TRBV27,TRBD2
CASSDSTGGRNTQYF,TGTGCCAGCAGTGACTCGACGGGGGGGCGGAATACGCAGTATTTT,TRBJ2-3,NA,TRBV6-4,TRBD2
CASLTGDHGYTF,TGTGCCAGCCTAACAGGGGATCATGGCTACACCTTC,TRBJ1-2,NA,TRBV28,TRBD1
CASRTAERGYGYTF,TGTGCCAGCAGAACCGCGGAGCGAGGATATGGCTACACCTTC,TRBJ1-2,few,TRBV28,NA
CASSPRTGLDEQYF,TGTGCCAGCTCTCCGCGGACAGGGTTGGACGAGCAGTACTTC,TRBJ2-7,many,TRBV18,TRBD1
CASSATEGYNEQFF,TGCGCCAGCAGCGCTACCGAGGGTTACAATGAGCAGTTCTTC,TRBJ2-1,NA,TRBV5-1,NA
CAITGLEENEQFF,TGTGCCATCACGGGACTAGAGGAAAATGAGCAGTTCTTC,TRBJ2-1,few,TRBV10-3,TRBD2
CASSPGQYNSPLHF,TGTGCCAGCAGCCCGGGACAATATAATTCACCCCTCCACTTT,TRBJ1-6,NA,TRBV7-3,NA
CAWSVPGANYGYTF,TGTGCCTGGAGTGTCCCAGGCGCAAACTATGGCTACACCTTC,TRBJ1-2,NA,TRBV30,NA
CARSLRTSGIWNTQYF,TGTGCCAGAAGCTTAAGGACTAGCGGGATTTGGAATACGCAGTATTTT,TRBJ2-3,NA,TRBV5-3,TRBD2
CATRRPSSGFTQPQHF,TGTGCCACCAGGAGACCTTCCTCAGGGTTTACGCAGCCCCAGCATTTT,TRBJ1-5,few,TRBV15,NA
CASSSQGNTIYF,TGTGCCAGCAGCTCACAGGGAAACACCATATATTTT,TRBJ1-3,NA,TRBV13,NA
CASSHRTGPLNTIYF,TGCGCCAGCAGCCATCGGACAGGTCCATTAAACACCATATATTTT,TRBJ1-3,NA,TRBV4-1,TRBD1
CASSQLPGLAAKETQYF,TGTGCCAGCAGCCAACTCCCGGGACTAGCGGCGAAAGAGACCCAGTACTTC,TRBJ2-5,few,TRBV14,TRBD2
CASSEARRDGTQYF,TGTGCCAGCAGTGAAGCGCGTCGCGATGGGACCCAGTACTTC,TRBJ2-5,NA,TRBV6-1,NA